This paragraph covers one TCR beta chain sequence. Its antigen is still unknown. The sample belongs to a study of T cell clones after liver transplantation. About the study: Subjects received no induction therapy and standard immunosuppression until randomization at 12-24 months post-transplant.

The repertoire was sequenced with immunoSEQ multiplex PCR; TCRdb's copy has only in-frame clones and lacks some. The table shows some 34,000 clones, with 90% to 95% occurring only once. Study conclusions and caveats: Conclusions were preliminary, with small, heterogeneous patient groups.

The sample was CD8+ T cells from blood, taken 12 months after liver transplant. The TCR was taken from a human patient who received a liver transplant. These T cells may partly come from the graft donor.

In DNA, the CDR3 is TGTGCCAGCAGTTTATGGGGCGAGTATAATTCACCCCTCCACTTT. Protein sequence: CASSLWGEYNSPLHF. This rearrangement joins TRBV28 to TRBJ1-6; unclear D gene. V lost 0 bases and J 4 bases, leaving 7 bases between the germline ends. This CDR3 has 15 amino acids. The germline gives CDR1 MDHEN, CDR2 SYDVKM.